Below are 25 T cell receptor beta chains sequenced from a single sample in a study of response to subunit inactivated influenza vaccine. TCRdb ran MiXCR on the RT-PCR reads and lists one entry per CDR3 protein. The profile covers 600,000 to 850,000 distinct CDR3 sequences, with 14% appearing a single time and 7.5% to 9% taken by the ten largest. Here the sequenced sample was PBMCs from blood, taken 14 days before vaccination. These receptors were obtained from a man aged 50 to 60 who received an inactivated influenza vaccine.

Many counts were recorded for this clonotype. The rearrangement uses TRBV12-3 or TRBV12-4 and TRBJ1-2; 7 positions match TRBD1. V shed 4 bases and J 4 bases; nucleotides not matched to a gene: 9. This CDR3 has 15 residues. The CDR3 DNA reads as TGTGCCAGCAGTTGGATTGAGGGGGCCCTCTATGGCTACACCTTC. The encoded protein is CASSWIEGALYGYTF.

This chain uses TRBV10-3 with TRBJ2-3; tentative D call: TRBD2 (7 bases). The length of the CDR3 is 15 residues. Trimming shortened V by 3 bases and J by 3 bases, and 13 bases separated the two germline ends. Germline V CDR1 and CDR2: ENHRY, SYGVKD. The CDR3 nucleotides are TGTGCCATCAGTGATACCGGGGGGCAGACAGATACGCAGTATTTT. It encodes CAISDTGGQTDTQYF.

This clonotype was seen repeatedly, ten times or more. The CDR3 bases are TGTGCCAGCAGCTTAGGGTACGATAGCTCCTACGAGCAGTACTTC. The encoded protein is CASSLGYDSSYEQYF. V gene TRBV11-2 combines with J gene TRBJ2-7; D not certain. V was pared by 1 base and J by 0 bases, with 10 bases between. CDR1 and CDR2 from the germline V gene are SGHAT and FQNNGV. This CDR3 has 15 amino acids.

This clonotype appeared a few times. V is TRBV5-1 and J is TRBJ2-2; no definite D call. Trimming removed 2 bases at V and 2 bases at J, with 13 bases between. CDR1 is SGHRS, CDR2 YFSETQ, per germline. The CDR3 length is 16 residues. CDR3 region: CASSFLTDGNTGELFF. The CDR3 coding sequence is TGCGCCAGCAGCTTTTTAACGGACGGAAACACCGGGGAGCTGTTTTTT.

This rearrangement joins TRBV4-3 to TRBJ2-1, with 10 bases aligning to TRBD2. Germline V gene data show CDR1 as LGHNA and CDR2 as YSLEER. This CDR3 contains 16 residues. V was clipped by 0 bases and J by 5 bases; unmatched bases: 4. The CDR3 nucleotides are TGCGCCAGCAGCCAAGAAGGAGCGGGAGGGGACAATGAGCAGTTCTTC. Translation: CASSQEGAGGDNEQFF.

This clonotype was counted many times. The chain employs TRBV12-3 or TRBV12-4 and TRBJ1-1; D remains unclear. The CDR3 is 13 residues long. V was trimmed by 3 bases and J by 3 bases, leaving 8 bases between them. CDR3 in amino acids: CASSFQGDTEAFF. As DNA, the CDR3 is TGTGCCAGCAGTTTCCAAGGTGACACTGAAGCTTTCTTT.

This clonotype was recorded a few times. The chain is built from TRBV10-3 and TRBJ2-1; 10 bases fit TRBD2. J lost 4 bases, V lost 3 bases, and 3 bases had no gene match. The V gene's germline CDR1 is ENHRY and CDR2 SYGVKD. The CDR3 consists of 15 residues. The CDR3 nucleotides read TGTGCCATCAGTGATACTAGCGGGGTTTACAATGAGCAGTTCTTC. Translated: CAISDTSGVYNEQFF.

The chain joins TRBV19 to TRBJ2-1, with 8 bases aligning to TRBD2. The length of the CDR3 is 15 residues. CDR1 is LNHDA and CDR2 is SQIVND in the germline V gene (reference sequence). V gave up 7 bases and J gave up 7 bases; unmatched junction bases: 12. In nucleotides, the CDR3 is TGTGCCAGTACCCCTACCGGCGGGAGGCGTAATGAGCAGTTCTTC. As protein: CASTPTGGRRNEQFF.

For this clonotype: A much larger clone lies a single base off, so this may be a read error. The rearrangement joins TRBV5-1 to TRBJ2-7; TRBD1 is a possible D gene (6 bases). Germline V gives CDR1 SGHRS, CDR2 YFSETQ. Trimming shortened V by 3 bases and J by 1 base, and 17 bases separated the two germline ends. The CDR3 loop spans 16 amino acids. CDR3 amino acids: CASSYFPAQGSYEQYF. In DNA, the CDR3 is TGCGCCAGCAGCTACTTCCCCGCACAGGGATCCTACGAGCAGTACTTC.

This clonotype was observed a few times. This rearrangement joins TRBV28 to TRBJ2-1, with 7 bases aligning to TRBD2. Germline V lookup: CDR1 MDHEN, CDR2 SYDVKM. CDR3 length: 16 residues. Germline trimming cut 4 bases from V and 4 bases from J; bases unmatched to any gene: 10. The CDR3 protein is CASSSLEAGSYNEQFF. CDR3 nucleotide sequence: TGTGCCAGCAGTTCTTTAGAAGCGGGATCTTACAATGAGCAGTTCTTC.

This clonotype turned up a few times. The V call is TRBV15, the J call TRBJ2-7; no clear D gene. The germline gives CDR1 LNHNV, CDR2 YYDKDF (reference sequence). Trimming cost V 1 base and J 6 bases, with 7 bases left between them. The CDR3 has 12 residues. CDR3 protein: CATSRAGGEQYF. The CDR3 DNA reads TGTGCCACCAGCAGAGCGGGCGGCGAGCAGTACTTC.

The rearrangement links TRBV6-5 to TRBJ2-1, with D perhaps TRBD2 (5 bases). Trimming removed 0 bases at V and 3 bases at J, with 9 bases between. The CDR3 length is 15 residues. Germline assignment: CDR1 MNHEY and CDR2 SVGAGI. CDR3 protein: CASSYSSVSYNEQFF. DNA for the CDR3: TGTGCCAGCAGTTACTCTAGCGTAAGCTACAATGAGCAGTTCTTC.

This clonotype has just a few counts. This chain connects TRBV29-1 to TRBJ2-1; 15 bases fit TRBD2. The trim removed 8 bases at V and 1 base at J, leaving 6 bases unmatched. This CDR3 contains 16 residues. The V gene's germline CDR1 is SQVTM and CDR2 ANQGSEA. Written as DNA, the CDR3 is TGCAGCACTGGGACTAGCGGGAGGAGTTCCTACAATGAGCAGTTCTTC. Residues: CSTGTSGRSSYNEQFF.

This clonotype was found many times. For the CDR3, the DNA is TGTGCCAGCAGCCCCCGCCTAGCGGCGAACACCGGGGAGCTGTTTTTT. It specifies CASSPRLAANTGELFF. The rearrangement uses TRBV3-1 and TRBJ2-2; 7 bases are shared with TRBD2. The CDR3 runs 16 residues. Germline trimming cut 4 bases from V and 0 bases from J; bases unmatched to any gene: 5. Germline CDR1 LGHDT, CDR2 YNNKEL (reference sequence). The whole variable domain, filled in from reference TRBV3-1 and TRBJ2-2, reads DTAVSQTPKYLVTQMGNDKSIKCEQNLGHDTMYWYKQDSKKFLKIMFSYNNKELIINETVPNRFSPKSPDKAHLNLHINSLELGDSAVYFCASSPRLAANTGELFFGEGSRLTVL.

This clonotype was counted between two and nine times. The CDR3 DNA is TGCAGTGCTAGAGACCCCGGGTTGGAGTTGGAGTATTTT. Encoded protein: CSARDPGLELEYF. The J gene is TRBJ2-3, the V gene TRBV20-1, with D unresolved. Looked up from germline, CDR1 is DFQATT and CDR2 is SNEGSKA (reference sequence). Trimming cost V 0 bases and J 13 bases, with 17 bases left between them. CDR3 length: 13 residues.

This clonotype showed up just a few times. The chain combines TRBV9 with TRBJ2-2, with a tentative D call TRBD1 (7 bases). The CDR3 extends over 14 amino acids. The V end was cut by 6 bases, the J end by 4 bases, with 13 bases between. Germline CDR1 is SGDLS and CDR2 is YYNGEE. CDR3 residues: CASNRQGGTGELFF. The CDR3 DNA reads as TGTGCCAGCAATAGACAGGGAGGCACCGGGGAGCTGTTTTTT.

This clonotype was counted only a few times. CDR3 protein: CASSQDLAGNTEAFF. Written as DNA, the CDR3 is TGCGCCAGCAGCCAAGATCTGGCAGGGAACACTGAAGCTTTCTTT. V gene TRBV4-3 combines with J gene TRBJ1-1; D not certain. The germline CDR1 and CDR2 sequences are LGHNA and YSLEER. Trimming stripped 0 bases from V and 1 base from J, with 9 bases between. The CDR3 spans 15 residues.

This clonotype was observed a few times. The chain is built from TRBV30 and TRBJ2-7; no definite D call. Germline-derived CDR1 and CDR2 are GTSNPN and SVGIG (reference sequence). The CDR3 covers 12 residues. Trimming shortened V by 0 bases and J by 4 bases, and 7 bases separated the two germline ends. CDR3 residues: CAWSVGWYEQYF. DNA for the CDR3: TGTGCCTGGAGTGTGGGGTGGTACGAGCAGTACTTC.

CDR3 protein: CASSPTGVSGELFF. Here the CDR3 DNA reads TGTGCCAGCTCGCCGACAGGAGTTTCCGGGGAGCTGTTTTTT. The rearrangement links TRBV18 to TRBJ2-2; D is possibly TRBD1 (6 bases). The V and J ends lost 6 bases and 6 bases respectively, with 14 bases between them. Germline-derived CDR1 and CDR2 are KGHSH and LQKENI. This CDR3 has 14 residues.

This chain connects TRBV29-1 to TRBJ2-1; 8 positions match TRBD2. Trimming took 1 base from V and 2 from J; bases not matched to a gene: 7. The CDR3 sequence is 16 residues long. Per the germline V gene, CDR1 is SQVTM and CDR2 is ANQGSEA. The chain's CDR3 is CSVEGTPGGAYNEQFF. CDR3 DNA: TGCAGCGTTGAAGGCACCCCGGGGGGGGCCTACAATGAGCAGTTCTTC.

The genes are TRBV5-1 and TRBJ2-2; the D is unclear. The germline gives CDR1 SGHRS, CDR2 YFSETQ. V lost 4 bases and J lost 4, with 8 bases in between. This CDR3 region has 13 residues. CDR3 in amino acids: CASSAPPTGELFF. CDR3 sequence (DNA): TGCGCCAGCAGCGCACCACCCACCGGGGAGCTGTTTTTT.

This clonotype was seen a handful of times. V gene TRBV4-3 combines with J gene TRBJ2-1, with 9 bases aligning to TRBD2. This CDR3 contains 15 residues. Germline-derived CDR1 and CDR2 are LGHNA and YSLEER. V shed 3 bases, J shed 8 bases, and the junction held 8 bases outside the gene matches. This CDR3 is CASSQREGGFYEQFF. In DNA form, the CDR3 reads TGCGCCAGCAGCCAGCGGGAGGGGGGCTTCTATGAGCAGTTCTTC.

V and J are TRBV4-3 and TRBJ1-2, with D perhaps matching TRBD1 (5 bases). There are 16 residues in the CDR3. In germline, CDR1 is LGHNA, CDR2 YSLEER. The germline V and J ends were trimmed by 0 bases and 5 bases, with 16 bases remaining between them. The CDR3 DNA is TGCGCCAGCAGCCAAGATCGGCTGGGACGCCTTTATGGCTACACCTTC. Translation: CASSQDRLGRLYGYTF.

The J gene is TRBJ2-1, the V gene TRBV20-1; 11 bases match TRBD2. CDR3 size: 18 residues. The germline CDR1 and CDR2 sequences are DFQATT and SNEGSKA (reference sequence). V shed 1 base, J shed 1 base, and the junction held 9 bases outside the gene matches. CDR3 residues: CSARVLTSGAASYNEQFF. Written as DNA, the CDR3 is TGCAGTGCTAGAGTTCTGACTAGCGGGGCAGCTTCCTACAATGAGCAGTTCTTC.

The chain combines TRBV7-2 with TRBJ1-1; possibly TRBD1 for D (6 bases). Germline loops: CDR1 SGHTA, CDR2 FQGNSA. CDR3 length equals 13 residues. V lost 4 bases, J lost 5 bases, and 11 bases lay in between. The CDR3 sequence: CASSSTRGTEAFF. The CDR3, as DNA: TGTGCCAGCAGCTCAACTAGGGGGACTGAAGCTTTCTTT. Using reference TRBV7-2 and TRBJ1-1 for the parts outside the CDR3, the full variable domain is GAGVSQSPSNKVTEKGKDVELRCDPISGHTALYWYRQSLGQGLEFLIYFQGNSAPDKSGLPSDRFSAERTGGSVSTLTIQRTQQEDSAVYLCASSSTRGTEAFFGQGTRLTVV.